This TCR beta chain was profiled in a study of PD-L1 blockade in urothelial cancer. Measured with immunoSEQ multiplex PCR; TCRdb has only the in-frame clones, and not every one. The data contain 40,000 to 45,000 clones, around 84% of them singletons. The CDR3 runs to 15 residues. Per germline, CDR1 SEHNR and CDR2 FQNEAQ (reference sequence). Trimming removed 5 bases from V and 10 bases from J; junction bases left unmatched: 11. Time point reported: peripheral blood 6 weeks after treatment start. The sequenced sample was PBMCs, obtained around atezolizumab (anti-PD-L1) treatment. The chain joins TRBV7-9 to TRBJ2-1, with 10 nucleotides matching TRBD1. This receptor was taken from a man between 65 and 79 years old with urothelial cancer. The CDR3 reads CASSPGGTGVREQFF. The CDR3 DNA reads as TGTGCCAGCAGCCCGGGAGGGACAGGGGTGCGGGAGCAGTTCTTC.